The next 24 T cell receptor beta chains were all read from a single sample in a study of shared clonotypes between healthy human individuals. Produced via immunoSEQ multiplex PCR; TCRdb's table is partial and in-frame only. The sample carries 2 million to 2.5 million clones, roughly 92% recorded once. Sequences were obtained from naive CD4+ T cells from PBMCs. Indicated subset: CD45RA+ positively selected. All receptors derive from a man aged 18 to 30 in good health. Some clones in this sample may be carry-over from other donors' samples.

This clone has more than one count but fewer than ten. V is TRBV6-4 and J is TRBJ1-5, with unresolved D. The germline V and J ends were trimmed by 7 bases and 6 bases, with 16 bases remaining between them. Germline CDR1 reads MRHNA; CDR2 reads SNTAGT. The CDR3 sequence is 14 residues long. DNA of the CDR3: TGTGCCAGCACGGACCCTAACGGGAGTCAGCCCCAGCATTTT. As protein: CASTDPNGSQPQHF.

The count of this clone is one. Other nucleotide sequences from this sample produce the same CDR3. This rearrangement joins TRBV18 to TRBJ1-2, with a possible D match to TRBD1 (5 bases). V lost 6 bases, J lost 6 bases, and 11 bases lay in between. In germline, CDR1 is KGHSH, CDR2 LQKENI. This CDR3 has 12 residues. In DNA, the CDR3 is TGTGCCAGCTCGCCGGGGGGAGATGGCTACACCTTC. Amino acids: CASSPGGDGYTF.

The rearrangement links TRBV6-6 to TRBJ1-1, with D perhaps TRBD1 (6 bases). The CDR3 has 12 residues. With 2 bases removed from V and 8 bases from J, the gap between germline ends came to 9 bases. CDR1 is MNHNY and CDR2 is SVGAGI in the germline V gene (reference sequence). This CDR3 is CASSYGGAEAFF. The CDR3 region has the DNA TGTGCCAGCAGTTACGGGGGGGCGGAAGCTTTCTTT.

V and J are TRBV27 and TRBJ2-7; D perhaps matches TRBD1 (6 bases). The length of the CDR3 is 19 residues. Trimming took off 5 bases at V and 0 bases at J, with 26 bases between the two ends. Germline loops: CDR1 MNHEY, CDR2 SMNVEV (reference sequence). CDR3 region: CASSGGGGTRDSSSYEQYF. The CDR3 DNA follows: TGTGCCAGCAGTGGGGGCGGAGGTACGCGCGACTCGAGCTCCTACGAGCAGTACTTC.

The rearrangement joins TRBV5-1 to TRBJ1-4, with 10 bases matching TRBD1. The CDR3 contains 16 residues. J was trimmed by 0 bases and V by 4 bases; bases with no gene match: 3. CDR1 SGHRS and CDR2 YFSETQ come from the germline V gene. Written as DNA, the CDR3 is TGCGCCAGCAGCCTGGGACAGGGGACAACTAATGAAAAACTGTTTTTT. It is translated as CASSLGQGTTNEKLFF.

This chain joins TRBV7-8 and TRBJ1-3; D may be TRBD1 (6 bases). From germline, CDR1 is SGHVS and CDR2 FQNEAQ. This CDR3 has 17 residues. V lost 1 base and J 0 bases, leaving 13 bases between the germline ends. CDR3 sequence reads: CASSLEGGAYSGNTIYF. The DNA of the CDR3 is TGTGCCAGCAGCTTAGAGGGGGGGGCTTACTCTGGAAACACCATATATTTT.

V and J are TRBV5-1 and TRBJ1-6; maybe TRBD1 (5 bases). Germline CDR1 SGHRS, CDR2 YFSETQ. V was cut by 5 bases and J by 9 bases, with 9 bases left in between. There are 12 residues in the CDR3. The CDR3 sequence: CASSGGGSPLHF. As DNA, the CDR3 is TGCGCCAGCAGTGGCGGGGGTTCACCCCTCCACTTT.

The chain recombines TRBV5-1 with TRBJ2-3, with 8 bases lining up with TRBD2. Germline loops: CDR1 SGHRS, CDR2 YFSETQ. The CDR3 covers 15 residues. The ends lost 4 bases at V and 4 bases at J; junction bases unmatched: 8. This chain's CDR3 is CASSPGQRGPDTQYF. For the CDR3, the DNA is TGCGCCAGCAGCCCGGGTCAGCGGGGGCCAGATACGCAGTATTTT.

The chain joins TRBV9 to TRBJ2-7; 7 bases fit TRBD1. CDR3 length: 15 amino acids. V dropped 0 bases and J dropped 4; count of bases not matched to a gene: 7. Germline V gene lookup returns CDR1 SGDLS and CDR2 YYNGEE. The CDR3 sequence is CASSVGGQSFYEQYF. CDR3 DNA: TGTGCCAGCAGCGTAGGGGGACAGAGCTTTTACGAGCAGTACTTC. The full variable domain, with the rest looked up from reference TRBV9 and TRBJ2-7, is DSGVTQTPKHLITATGQRVTLRCSPRSGDLSVYWYQQSLDQGLQFLIQYYNGEERAKGNILERFSAQQFPDLHSELNLSSLELGDSALYFCASSVGGQSFYEQYFGPGTRLTVT.

This clone showed up just a few times. The J gene is TRBJ1-1, the V gene TRBV10-2, with TRBD1 matching over 7 bases. Germline V gene sequence: CDR1 WSHSY, CDR2 SAAADI. There are 16 residues in the CDR3. J was trimmed by 2 bases and V by 3 bases; bases with no gene match: 9. CDR3 sequence: CASSDILTGRNTEAFF. The CDR3 coding sequence is TGCGCCAGCAGTGACATTTTGACAGGGAGAAACACTGAAGCTTTCTTT.

V usage is TRBV28 and J usage is TRBJ2-7; a possible D gene is TRBD2 (7 bases). The V gene lost 6 bases and the J gene lost 3 bases, with 15 bases spanning the gap. This CDR3 is built from 14 residues. From germline, CDR1 is MDHEN and CDR2 SYDVKM. CDR3 coding DNA: TGTGCCAGCAGGGGGGGGGCTCTCTACTACGAGCAGTACTTC. This codes for CASRGGALYYEQYF.

The chain's CDR3 is CASSPYTGGGEKLFF. DNA for the CDR3: TGTGCCAGCAGTCCTTACACAGGGGGCGGTGAAAAACTGTTTTTT. V usage is TRBV28 and J usage is TRBJ1-4; 9 bases match TRBD1. From germline, CDR1 is MDHEN and CDR2 SYDVKM. The CDR3 is 15 residues long. The trim removed 5 bases at V and 7 bases at J, leaving 8 bases unmatched.

J is TRBJ2-5 and V is TRBV10-3, with D hard to call. Trimming removed 4 bases from V and 1 base from J, with 10 bases in between. CDR3 size: 14 residues. Germline V gives CDR1 ENHRY, CDR2 SYGVKD. The CDR3 nucleotides read TGTGCCATCAGTGCTAGGGCGGCCCAAGAGACCCAGTACTTC. It is translated as CAISARAAQETQYF.

A note on this clone: The junction and the germline gene differ at one end; a read error may be behind it. The chain links TRBV5-1 to TRBJ1-2; D might be TRBD1 (6 bases). In germline, CDR1 is SGHRS, CDR2 YFSETQ. The CDR3 loop spans 16 amino acids. Written as DNA, the CDR3 is TGCGCCAGCAGCTTGGAGTACGGACCATTTGGACAGCACTCTTCCTTC. This translates into CASSLEYGPFGQHSSF.

V and J are TRBV6-5 and TRBJ1-5, with no clear D. Germline CDR1 reads MNHEY; CDR2 reads SVGAGI. The CDR3 length is 15 residues. V lost 2 bases and J 2 bases, leaving 10 bases between the germline ends. CDR3 region: CASSYPVTGNQPQHF. The DNA for the CDR3 is TGTGCCAGCAGTTACCCTGTCACTGGCAATCAGCCCCAGCATTTT.

The chain links TRBV6-6 to TRBJ2-1; TRBD2 aligns across 16 bases. The CDR3 is 15 residues long. V dropped 6 bases and J dropped 9; count of bases not matched to a gene: 5. CDR1 is MNHNY, CDR2 SVGAGI, per germline (reference sequence). The CDR3 protein is CASRGLAGGEGEQFF. CDR3 in DNA: TGTGCCAGCAGGGGACTAGCGGGAGGGGAGGGTGAGCAGTTCTTC.

This chain links TRBV5-4 with TRBJ2-5; the D gene is possibly TRBD2 (5 bases). Deletions cut 0 bases from V and 1 base from J, with 7 bases between. The V gene's germline CDR1 is SGHNT and CDR2 YYREEE (reference sequence). The CDR3 is made up of 14 amino acids. Written as DNA, the CDR3 is TGTGCCAGCAGCTTGGCGGGGATCCAAGAGACCCAGTACTTC. Its translation: CASSLAGIQETQYF.

V usage is TRBV14 and J usage is TRBJ2-5, with a possible D match to TRBD1 (5 bases). The CDR3 has 16 amino acids. Germline assignment: CDR1 SGHDN and CDR2 FVKESK. Trimming removed 2 bases from V and 5 bases from J, with 18 bases in between. CDR3 residues: CASSQLGQGSWETQYF. As DNA, the CDR3 is TGTGCCAGCAGCCAATTGGGCCAGGGAAGTTGGGAGACCCAGTACTTC.

The V and J genes are TRBV28 and TRBJ1-5, with a possible D match to TRBD1 (5 bases). CDR3 length: 15 amino acids. Trimming removed 6 bases from V and 2 bases from J, with 14 bases in between. Germline lookup yields CDR1 MDHEN and CDR2 SYDVKM. The CDR3 is CASSPGTKGNQPQHF. In nucleotides, the CDR3 is TGTGCCAGCAGCCCCGGGACTAAGGGCAATCAGCCCCAGCATTTT.

This chain uses TRBV5-1 with TRBJ2-7; D may match TRBD1 or TRBD2 (5 bases each). V was trimmed by 3 bases and J by 4 bases, leaving 14 bases between them. Per germline, CDR1 SGHRS and CDR2 YFSETQ. The CDR3 loop spans 14 amino acids. The CDR3 sequence: CASSSNDRLYEQYF. CDR3 in DNA: TGCGCCAGCAGCTCAAACGACAGACTATACGAGCAGTACTTC.

This chain connects TRBV2 to TRBJ2-1, with a tentative D call TRBD1 (5 bases). Per germline, CDR1 SNHLY and CDR2 FYNNEI. The CDR3 loop spans 14 amino acids. V was pared by 4 bases and J by 9 bases, with 16 bases between. CDR3 sequence: CASSGGPARGEQFF. The CDR3 DNA reads TGTGCCAGCAGTGGGGGCCCAGCTAGGGGTGAGCAGTTCTTC.

The chain recombines TRBV27 with TRBJ1-4; TRBD1 is a possible D gene (5 bases). The CDR3 runs 14 residues. Germline V gives CDR1 MNHEY, CDR2 SMNVEV (reference sequence). V was shortened by 7 bases and J by 4 bases, with 13 bases between the two germline ends. CDR3 in amino acids: CASTRVGGNEKLFF. The CDR3 nucleotides read TGTGCCAGCACCCGAGTGGGGGGTAATGAAAAACTGTTTTTT. The whole variable domain, remainder taken from reference TRBV27 and TRBJ1-4, is EAQVTQNPRYLITVTGKKLTVTCSQNMNHEYMSWYRQDPGLGLRQIYYSMNVEVTDKGDVPEGYKVSRKEKRNFPLILESPSPNQTSLYFCASTRVGGNEKLFFGSGTQLSVL.

This chain joins TRBV11-2 and TRBJ2-7, with TRBD2 identical over 8 bases. The CDR3 is made up of 16 amino acids. V was clipped by 5 bases and J by 2 bases; unmatched bases: 11. Per germline, CDR1 SGHAT and CDR2 FQNNGV. The CDR3 DNA reads as TGTGCCAGCAGCCCTAGGGGCGGGACTAGTACCTACGAGCAGTACTTC. Translating gives CASSPRGGTSTYEQYF.

V usage is TRBV4-2 and J usage is TRBJ2-7, with TRBD2 matching over 9 bases. J was trimmed by 2 bases and V by 2 bases; bases with no gene match: 16. The CDR3 length is 19 residues. Germline V gene lookup returns CDR1 LGHNA and CDR2 YNFKEQ. The chain's CDR3 is CASSQRVFRASGDTYEQYF. The CDR3 DNA follows: TGTGCCAGCAGCCAAAGGGTGTTTAGGGCTAGCGGGGACACCTACGAGCAGTACTTC.